This TCR beta chain is drawn from a study of CD8 T cells in Susac syndrome. Reverse transcription used roughly 0.45 to 1 ug RNA and random hexamers. From the immunoSEQ multiplex PCR reads, TCRdb called clonotypes with MiXCR, one entry per CDR3 protein. The sample carries tens of thousands of distinct CDR3 sequences, 93% recorded once. The V end lost 1 base, the J end lost 4 bases, and 10 bases lay between the germline ends. Germline V gene lookup returns CDR1 SEHNR and CDR2 FQNEAQ (reference sequence). The CDR3 has 14 residues. TEMRA cells were FACS-enriched, unlike CD8+ and CD4+ T cells, which were negatively isolated.

The origin of this receptor is a human donor with Susac syndrome. V usage is TRBV7-9 and J usage is TRBJ1-1, with D possibly matching TRBD1 (5 bases). Sequenced material: CD4+ T cells from PBMCs. In DNA, the CDR3 is TGTGCCAGCAGCTTAGAAGGGGCGCCCACTGAAGCTTTCTTT. Its translation is CASSLEGAPTEAFF.